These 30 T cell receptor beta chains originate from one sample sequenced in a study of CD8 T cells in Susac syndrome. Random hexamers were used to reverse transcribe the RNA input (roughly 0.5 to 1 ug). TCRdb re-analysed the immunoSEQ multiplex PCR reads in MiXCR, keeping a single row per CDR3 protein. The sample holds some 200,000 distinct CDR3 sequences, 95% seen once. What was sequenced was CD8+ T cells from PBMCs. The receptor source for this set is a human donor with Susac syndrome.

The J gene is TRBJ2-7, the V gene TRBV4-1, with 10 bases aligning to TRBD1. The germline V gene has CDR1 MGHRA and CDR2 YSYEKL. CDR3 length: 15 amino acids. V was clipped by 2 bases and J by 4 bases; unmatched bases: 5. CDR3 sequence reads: CASSQTGQGNYEQYF. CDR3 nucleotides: TGCGCCAGCAGCCAAACGGGACAGGGGAATTACGAGCAGTACTTC.

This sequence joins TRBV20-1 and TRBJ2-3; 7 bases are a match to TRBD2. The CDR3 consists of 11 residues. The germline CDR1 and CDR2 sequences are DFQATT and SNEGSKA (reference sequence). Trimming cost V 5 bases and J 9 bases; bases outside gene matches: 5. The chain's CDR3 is CSAETSNTQYF. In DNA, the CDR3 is TGCAGTGCTGAGACTAGCAACACGCAGTATTTT.

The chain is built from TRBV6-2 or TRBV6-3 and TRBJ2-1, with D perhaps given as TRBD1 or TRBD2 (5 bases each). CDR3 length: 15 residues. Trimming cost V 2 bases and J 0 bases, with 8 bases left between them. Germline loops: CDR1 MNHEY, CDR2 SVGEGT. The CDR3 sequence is CASSYGAGSYNEQFF. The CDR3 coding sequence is TGTGCCAGCAGTTACGGGGCGGGCTCCTACAATGAGCAGTTCTTC.

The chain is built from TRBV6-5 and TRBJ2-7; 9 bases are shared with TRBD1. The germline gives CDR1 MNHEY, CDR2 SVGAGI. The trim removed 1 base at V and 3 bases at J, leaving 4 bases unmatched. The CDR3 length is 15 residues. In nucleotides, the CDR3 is TGTGCCAGCAGTTACTTGGGACAGGGAGACTACGAGCAGTACTTC. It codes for CASSYLGQGDYEQYF.

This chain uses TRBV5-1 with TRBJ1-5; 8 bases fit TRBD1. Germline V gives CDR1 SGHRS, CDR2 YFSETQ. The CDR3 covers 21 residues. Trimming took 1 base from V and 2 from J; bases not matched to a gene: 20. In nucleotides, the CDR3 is TGCGCCAGCAGCTTGCTATCTCCGGCCAGGGGGCGGAAGATTGGCAATCAGCCCCAGCATTTT. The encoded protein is CASSLLSPARGRKIGNQPQHF.

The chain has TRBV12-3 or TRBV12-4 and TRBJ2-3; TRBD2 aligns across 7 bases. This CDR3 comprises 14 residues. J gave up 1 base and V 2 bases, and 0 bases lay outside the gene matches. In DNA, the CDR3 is TGTGCCAGCAGTTTAACTAGCGGCACAGATACGCAGTATTTT. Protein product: CASSLTSGTDTQYF.

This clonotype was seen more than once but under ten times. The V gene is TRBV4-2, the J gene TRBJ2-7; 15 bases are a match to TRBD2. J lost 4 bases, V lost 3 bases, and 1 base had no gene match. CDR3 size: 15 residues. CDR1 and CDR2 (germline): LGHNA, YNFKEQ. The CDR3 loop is CASSQGLAGGYEQYF. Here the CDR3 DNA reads TGTGCCAGCAGCCAGGGACTAGCGGGGGGTTACGAGCAGTACTTC.

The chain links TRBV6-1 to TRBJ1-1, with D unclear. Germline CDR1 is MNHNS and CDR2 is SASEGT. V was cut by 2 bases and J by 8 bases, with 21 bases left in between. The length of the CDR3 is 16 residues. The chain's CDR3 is CASSENEWETNIEAFF. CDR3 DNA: TGTGCCAGCAGTGAAAACGAATGGGAGACGAACATCGAAGCTTTCTTT.

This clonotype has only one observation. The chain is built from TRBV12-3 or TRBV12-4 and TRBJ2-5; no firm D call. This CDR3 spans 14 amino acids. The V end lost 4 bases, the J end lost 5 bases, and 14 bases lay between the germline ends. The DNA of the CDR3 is TGTGCCAGCAGTTCTAGGGTCTTCGACGAGACCCAGTACTTC. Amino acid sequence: CASSSRVFDETQYF.

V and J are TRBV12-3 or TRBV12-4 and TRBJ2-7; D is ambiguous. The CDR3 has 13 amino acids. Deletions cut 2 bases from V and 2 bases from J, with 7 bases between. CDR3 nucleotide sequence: TGTGCCAGCAGTTTACAGATTACCTACGAGCAGTACTTC. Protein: CASSLQITYEQYF.

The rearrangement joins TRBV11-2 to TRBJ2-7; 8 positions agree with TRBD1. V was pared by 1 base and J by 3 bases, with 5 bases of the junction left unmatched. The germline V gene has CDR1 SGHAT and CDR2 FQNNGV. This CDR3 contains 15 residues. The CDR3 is CASSLGGQGYYEQYF. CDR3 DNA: TGTGCCAGCAGCTTAGGAGGACAGGGTTACTACGAGCAGTACTTC.

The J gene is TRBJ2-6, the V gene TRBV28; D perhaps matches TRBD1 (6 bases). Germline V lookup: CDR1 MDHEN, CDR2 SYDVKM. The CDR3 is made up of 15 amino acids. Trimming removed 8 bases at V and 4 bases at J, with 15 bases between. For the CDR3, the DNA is TGTGCCAGCGAGAATACAGGGAACGGGGCCAACGTCCTGACTTTC. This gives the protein CASENTGNGANVLTF.

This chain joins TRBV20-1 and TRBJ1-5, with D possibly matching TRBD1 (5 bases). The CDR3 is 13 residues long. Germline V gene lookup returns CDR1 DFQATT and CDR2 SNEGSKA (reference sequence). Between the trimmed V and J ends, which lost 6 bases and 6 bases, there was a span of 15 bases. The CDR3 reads CSANHGGFQPQHF. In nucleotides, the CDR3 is TGCAGTGCCAACCACGGGGGATTTCAGCCCCAGCATTTT.

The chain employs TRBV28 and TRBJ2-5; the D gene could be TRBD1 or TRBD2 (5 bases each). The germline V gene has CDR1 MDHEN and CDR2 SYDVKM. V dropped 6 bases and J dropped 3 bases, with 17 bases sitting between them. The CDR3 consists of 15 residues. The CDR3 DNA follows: TGTGCCAGCAGCCCCACCGGCCTGGGGGAAGAGACCCAGTACTTC. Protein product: CASSPTGLGEETQYF.

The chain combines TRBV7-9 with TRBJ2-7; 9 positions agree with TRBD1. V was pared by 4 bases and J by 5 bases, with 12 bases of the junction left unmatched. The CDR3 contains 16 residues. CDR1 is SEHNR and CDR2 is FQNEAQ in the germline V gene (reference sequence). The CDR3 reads CASSSPPGQGLHEQYF. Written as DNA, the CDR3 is TGTGCCAGCAGCTCCCCCCCGGGACAGGGTCTACACGAGCAGTACTTC.

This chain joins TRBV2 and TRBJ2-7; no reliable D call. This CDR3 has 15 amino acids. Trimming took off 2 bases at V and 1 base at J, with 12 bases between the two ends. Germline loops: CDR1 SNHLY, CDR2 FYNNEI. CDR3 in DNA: TGTGCCAGCAGTGAACACCCGGGTAGTTCCTACGAGCAGTACTTC. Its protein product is CASSEHPGSSYEQYF.

CDR3 sequence: CASSETRGTQETQYF. The CDR3 nucleotides read TGTGCCAGCAGTGAAACTCGAGGCACCCAAGAGACCCAGTACTTC. The chain couples TRBV12-3 or TRBV12-4 to TRBJ2-5, with no clear D. With 5 bases removed from V and 1 base from J, the gap between germline ends came to 14 bases. The CDR3 covers 15 residues.

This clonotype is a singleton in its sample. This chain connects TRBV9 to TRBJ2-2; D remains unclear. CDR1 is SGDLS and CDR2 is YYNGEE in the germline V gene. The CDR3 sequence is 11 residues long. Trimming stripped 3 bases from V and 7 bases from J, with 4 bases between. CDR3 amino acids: CASSDVGELFF. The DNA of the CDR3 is TGTGCCAGCAGCGATGTCGGGGAGCTGTTTTTT.

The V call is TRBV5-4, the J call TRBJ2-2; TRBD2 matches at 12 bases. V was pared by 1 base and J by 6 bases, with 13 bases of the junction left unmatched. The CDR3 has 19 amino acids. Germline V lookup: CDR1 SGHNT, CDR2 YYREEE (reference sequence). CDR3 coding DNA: TGTGCCAGCAGCTTGCGCGGACTAGCGGGGATTAACGGCGCCGGGGAGCTGTTTTTT. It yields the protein CASSLRGLAGINGAGELFF.

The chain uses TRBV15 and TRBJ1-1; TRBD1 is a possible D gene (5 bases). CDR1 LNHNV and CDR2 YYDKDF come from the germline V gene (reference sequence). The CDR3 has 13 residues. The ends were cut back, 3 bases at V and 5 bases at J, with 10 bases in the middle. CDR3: CATSRAGGTEAFF. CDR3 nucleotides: TGTGCCACCAGCAGGGCGGGGGGAACTGAAGCTTTCTTT.

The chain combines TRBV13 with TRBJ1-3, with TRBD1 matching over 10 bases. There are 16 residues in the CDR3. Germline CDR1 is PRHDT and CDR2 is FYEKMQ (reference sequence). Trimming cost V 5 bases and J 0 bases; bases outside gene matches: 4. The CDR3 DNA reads TGTGCCAGCAGCCCGGGACAGGGGTTCTCTGGAAACACCATATATTTT. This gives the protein CASSPGQGFSGNTIYF.

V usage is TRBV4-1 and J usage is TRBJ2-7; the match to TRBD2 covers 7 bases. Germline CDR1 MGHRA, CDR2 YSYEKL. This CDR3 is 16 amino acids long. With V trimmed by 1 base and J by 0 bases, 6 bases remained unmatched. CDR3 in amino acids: CASSQGLAENSYEQYF. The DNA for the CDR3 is TGCGCCAGCAGCCAAGGGCTAGCGGAAAACTCCTACGAGCAGTACTTC.

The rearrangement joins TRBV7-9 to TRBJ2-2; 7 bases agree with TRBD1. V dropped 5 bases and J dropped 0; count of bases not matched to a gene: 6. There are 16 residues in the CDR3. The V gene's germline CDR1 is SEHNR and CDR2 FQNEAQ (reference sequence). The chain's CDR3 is CASSVTGTANTGELFF. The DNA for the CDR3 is TGTGCCAGCAGCGTCACCGGGACAGCGAACACCGGGGAGCTGTTTTTT.

The CDR3 region is CASSYEAGQAYGYTF. Here the CDR3 DNA reads TGTGCCAGCAGTTACGAGGCGGGACAGGCCTATGGCTACACCTTC. This sequence joins TRBV6-5 and TRBJ1-2; TRBD1 aligns across 8 bases. The CDR3 sequence is 15 residues long. CDR1 and CDR2 (germline): MNHEY, SVGAGI. With 2 bases clipped from V and 4 bases from J, the junction kept 6 bases outside the gene matches.

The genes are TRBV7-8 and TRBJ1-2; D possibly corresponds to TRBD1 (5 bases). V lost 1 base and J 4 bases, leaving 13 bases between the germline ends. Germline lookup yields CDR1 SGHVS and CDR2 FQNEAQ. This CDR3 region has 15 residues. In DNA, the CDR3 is TGTGCCAGCAGCTTAGAGGGGCAGACAATCTATGGCTACACCTTC. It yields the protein CASSLEGQTIYGYTF.

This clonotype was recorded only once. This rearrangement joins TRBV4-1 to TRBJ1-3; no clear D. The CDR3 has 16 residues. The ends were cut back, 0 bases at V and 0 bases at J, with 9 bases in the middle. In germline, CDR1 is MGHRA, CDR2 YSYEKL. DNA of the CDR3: TGCGCCAGCAGCCAAGACAGCTTAAGCTCTGGAAACACCATATATTTT. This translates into CASSQDSLSSGNTIYF.

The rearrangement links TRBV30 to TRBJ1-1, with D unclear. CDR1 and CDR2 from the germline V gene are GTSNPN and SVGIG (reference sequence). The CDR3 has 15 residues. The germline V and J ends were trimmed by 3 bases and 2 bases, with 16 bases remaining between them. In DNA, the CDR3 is TGTGCCTGGAGAGAAAAGACTGAATCAAACACTGAAGCTTTCTTT. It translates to CAWREKTESNTEAFF. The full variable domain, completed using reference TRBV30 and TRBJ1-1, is SQTIHQWPATLVQPVGSPLSLECTVEGTSNPNLYWYRQAAGRGLQLLFYSVGIGQISSEVPQNLSASRPQDRQFILSSKKLLLSDSGFYLCAWREKTESNTEAFFGQGTRLTVV.

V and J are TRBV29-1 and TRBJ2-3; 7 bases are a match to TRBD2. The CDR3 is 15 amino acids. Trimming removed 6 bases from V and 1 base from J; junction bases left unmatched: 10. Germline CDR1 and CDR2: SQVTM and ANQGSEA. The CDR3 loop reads CSVNPLAGGTDTQYF. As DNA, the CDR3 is TGCAGCGTGAATCCGTTGGCGGGGGGCACAGATACGCAGTATTTT.

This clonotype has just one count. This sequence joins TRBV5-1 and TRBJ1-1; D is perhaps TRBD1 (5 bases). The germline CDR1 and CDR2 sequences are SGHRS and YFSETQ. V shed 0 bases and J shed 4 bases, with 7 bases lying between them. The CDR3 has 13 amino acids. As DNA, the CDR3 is TGCGCCAGCAGCTTGGTAACAGGCACTGAAGCTTTCTTT. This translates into CASSLVTGTEAFF.

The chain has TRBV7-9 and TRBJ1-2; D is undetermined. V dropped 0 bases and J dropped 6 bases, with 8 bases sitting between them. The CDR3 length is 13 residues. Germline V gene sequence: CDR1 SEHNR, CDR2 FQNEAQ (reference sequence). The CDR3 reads CASSLAQSNGYTF. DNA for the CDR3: TGTGCCAGCAGCTTAGCCCAGTCCAATGGCTACACCTTC.